These 16 T cell receptor beta chains were all obtained from the same sample, sequenced in a study of CD8+CD57+ T cells in acquired aplastic anemia (dated by TCRdb to the late 2010s). Data came from an Illumina HiSeq 2000. Genomic DNA was used as template for profiling of TCR beta VDJ combinations and CDR3 sequences. TCRdb redid the processing of the public reads, applying fastp at Q25 and MiXCR, and retained in-frame beta chains. Rows with a matching CDR3 protein are joined into one entry that keeps the most common DNA and genes. The sample data list hundreds of thousands of distinct CDR3 sequences, and around 60% of these were observed just once. 7% to 9% of the sample lies in the top ten. Sequenced material: sorted CD4+, CD8+, or CD8+CD57+ T cells (not recorded which) from PBMCs. These receptors were collected from a human donor with severe aplastic anemia or a healthy control (not recorded which).

With respect to this clonotype: At one end the junction does not follow the germline gene, possibly because of a read error. V and J are TRBV7-7 and TRBJ1-2; 7 bases fit TRBD1. Germline-derived CDR1 and CDR2 are SSHAT and FNYEAQ (reference sequence). The CDR3 sequence is 14 residues long. DNA of the CDR3: TGTGCTAGCAGCTCATTGGGACAGATGTATGGCTACACCTTC. It specifies CASSSLGQMYGYTF. Based on the CDR3 plus reference TRBV7-7 and TRBJ1-2, the full variable domain is GAGVSQSPRYKVTKRGQDVTLRCDPISSHATLYWYQQALGQGPEFLTYFNYEAQPDKSGLPSDRFSAERPEGSISTLTIQRTEQRDSAMYRCASSSLGQMYGYTFGSGTRLTVV.

This clonotype was recorded a few times. The chain carries TRBV30 and TRBJ1-2; the D gene is possibly TRBD1 (6 bases). The CDR3 loop spans 12 amino acids. Germline loops: CDR1 GTSNPN, CDR2 SVGIG (reference sequence). The V and J ends lost 2 bases and 7 bases respectively, with 11 bases between them. This CDR3 is CAWSPGAVGYTF. CDR3 in DNA: TGTGCCTGGAGTCCAGGGGCGGTTGGCTACACCTTC.

In its sample, this clonotype was seen a few times. The J gene is TRBJ2-5, the V gene TRBV19; D perhaps matches TRBD1 (8 bases). Between the trimmed V and J ends, which lost 3 bases and 5 bases, there was a span of 16 bases. Germline assignment: CDR1 LNHDA and CDR2 SQIVND (reference sequence). The CDR3 is made up of 15 amino acids. This CDR3 is CASSIDGRTGETQYF. The CDR3 nucleotides read TGTGCCAGTAGTATTGACGGGAGGACAGGGGAGACCCAGTACTTC.

The rearrangement uses TRBV10-3 and TRBJ1-1; D is perhaps TRBD1 (5 bases). Germline lookup yields CDR1 ENHRY and CDR2 SYGVKD. The CDR3 consists of 13 residues. The V and J ends lost 10 bases and 1 base respectively, with 13 bases between them. CDR3 bases: TGTGCCACCATTTCGGGGGAGAACACTGAAGCTTTCTTT. The encoded protein is CATISGENTEAFF.

CDR3 bases: TGTGCTCGCTCTAGGGACGGCGGATCTGGAAACACCATATATTTT. Its translation: CARSRDGGSGNTIYF. The chain employs TRBV7-9 and TRBJ1-3; maybe TRBD1 (5 bases). Germline CDR1 and CDR2: SEHNR and FQNEAQ (reference sequence). This CDR3 spans 15 amino acids.

The rearrangement links TRBV11-2 to TRBJ2-7; 12 nucleotides match TRBD2. This CDR3 region has 16 residues. The germline CDR1 and CDR2 sequences are SGHAT and FQNNGV. Trimming at V came to 2 bases and at J to 0 bases, leaving 2 bases not matched to a gene. This chain's CDR3 is CASSLPLAGGSYEQYF. In DNA form, the CDR3 reads TGTGCCAGCAGCTTACCACTAGCGGGAGGCTCCTACGAGCAGTACTTC.

This clonotype was seen ten or more times. The chain couples TRBV13 to TRBJ2-3; 10 bases agree with TRBD2. This CDR3 is 16 amino acids long. Germline CDR1 and CDR2: PRHDT and FYEKMQ (reference sequence). The junction had 7 bases not matched to a gene; V was cut back by 4 bases and J by 3 bases. The CDR3 nucleotides read TGTGCCAGCAGCTCACCAGCGGGGGGGTTGACAGATACGCAGTATTTT. As protein: CASSSPAGGLTDTQYF.

This chain links TRBV7-8 with TRBJ1-2; D gene uncertain. Germline CDR1 SGHVS, CDR2 FQNEAQ. This CDR3 contains 11 residues. Trimming shortened V by 6 bases and J by 5 bases, and 7 bases separated the two germline ends. CDR3 loop: CASRSEYGYTF. The CDR3 nucleotides are TGTGCCAGCAGGTCAGAGTATGGCTACACCTTC.

This chain links TRBV14 with TRBJ2-7; 7 bases agree with TRBD1. V trimming: 5 bases; J trimming: 8 bases; junction bases outside the gene matches: 9. CDR3 length equals 13 residues. Germline V gene lookup returns CDR1 SGHDN and CDR2 FVKESK. CDR3 sequence: CASSSSTGPQQYF. CDR3 coding DNA: TGTGCCAGCAGCTCCTCGACAGGGCCGCAGCAGTACTTC.

The chain has TRBV19 and TRBJ2-5; 10 bases align to TRBD1. The germline gives CDR1 LNHDA, CDR2 SQIVND (reference sequence). V gave up 5 bases and J gave up 0 bases; unmatched junction bases: 3. The CDR3 spans 15 residues. Here the CDR3 DNA reads TGTGCCAGTAGTCAGGGGACAGGGGACCAAGAGACCCAGTACTTC. Its protein is CASSQGTGDQETQYF.

This clonotype was found once. The chain recombines TRBV16 with TRBJ1-1; 9 nucleotides align to TRBD1. Per the germline V gene, CDR1 is KGHSY and CDR2 is FQNENV. With V trimmed by 1 base and J by 5 bases, 11 bases remained unmatched. The CDR3 is 17 amino acids. The CDR3 protein is CASSQFRGTGGGTEAFF. The CDR3 DNA sequence: TGTGCCAGCAGCCAATTTCGTGGAACAGGGGGCGGGACTGAAGCTTTCTTT.

On this clonotype: No conserved phenylalanine or tryptophan is present at the end of the CDR3, so a read error is the likely explanation. The CDR3 reads CSAREGLGAQFS. In DNA, the CDR3 is TGCAGTGCTAGGGAGGGACTAGGGGCCCAGTTCTCC. V usage is TRBV20-1 and J usage is TRBJ2-1, with 8 positions matching TRBD2. The CDR3 totals 12 residues. The junction had 8 bases not matched to a gene; V was cut back by 3 bases and J by 13 bases. The germline V gene has CDR1 DFQATT and CDR2 SNEGSKA (reference sequence).

This clonotype was seen many times. The chain has TRBV30 and TRBJ1-3; D is unclear. The CDR3 is 12 residues long. Trimming left V 7 bases short and J 1 base short, with 8 bases between. The germline gives CDR1 GTSNPN, CDR2 SVGIG (reference sequence). The CDR3 reads CASSWSGNTIYF. In DNA, the CDR3 is TGTGCCTCATCTTGGTCTGGAAACACCATATATTTT.

The V gene is TRBV12-3 or TRBV12-4, the J gene TRBJ2-2, with TRBD2 matching 10 bases. The CDR3 totals 15 residues. The trim removed 5 bases at V and 7 bases at J, leaving 7 bases unmatched. The CDR3 is CASSLSGGAGGELFF. The CDR3 DNA reads as TGTGCCAGCAGTCTAAGCGGGGGGGCCGGCGGGGAGCTGTTTTTT.

This clonotype was detected many times. The chain joins TRBV6-6 to TRBJ1-1; unclear D gene. The CDR3 consists of 13 residues. The V gene lost 5 bases and the J gene lost 7 bases, with 14 bases spanning the gap. CDR1 and CDR2 from the germline V gene are MNHNY and SVGAGI (reference sequence). The chain's CDR3 is CASSNAAGIEAFF. CDR3 DNA sequence: TGTGCCAGCAGTAACGCGGCGGGAATTGAAGCTTTCTTT.

This clonotype came up once. The chain links TRBV5-1 to TRBJ2-7, with D unresolved. This CDR3 is 14 amino acids long. CDR1 and CDR2 (germline): SGHRS, YFSETQ. The V end was cut by 0 bases, the J end by 2 bases, with 9 bases between. This CDR3 is CASSLEADAYEQYF. The DNA of the CDR3 is TGCGCCAGCAGCTTGGAGGCAGATGCCTACGAGCAGTACTTC. The complete variable domain, with remaining parts taken from reference TRBV5-1 and TRBJ2-7, reads KAGVTQTPRYLIKTRGQQVTLSCSPISGHRSVSWYQQTPGQGLQFLFEYFSETQRNKGNFPGRFSGRQFSNSRSEMNVSTLELGDSALYLCASSLEADAYEQYFGPGTRLTVT.